This TCR beta chain is drawn from a study of cytomegalovirus exposure and HLA in healthy donors (dated by TCRdb to 2016 to 2017). Background on the whole study: An earlier analysis of roughly 570 of the donors reported 276 Gb of sequence data and 90 million to 120 million unique TCR beta sequences obtained from some 200 million T cells. Along with the 666-subject first cohort, a separate validation cohort of over a hundred different subjects was used. The study aimed to test whether cataloging public T cell receptors could reveal signatures of past pathogen exposure. High-throughput TCR immunosequencing, statistical association of individual TCRs with disease status, and machine learning were combined to predict cytomegalovirus infection status. The study profiled the T cell repertoires of some 610 subjects by immunosequencing and related them to cytomegalovirus serostatus. Donor age, sex, ethnicity and CMV serostatus were compiled alongside the repertoire data. HLA typing covered class I and class II loci at four-digit resolution. An early release that covered some 630 HLA-typed donors contained around 330 gigabases of sequencing data and around 85 million unique TCR sequences. A handful of DR-DQ haplotypes were treated as single units for association and clustering because of strong linkage in the cohort. Among 398 genotyped donors of the cohort, an average of about 240,000 unique TCR beta nucleotide sequences were sequenced per donor, around 20% of them non-productive. To decide whether each TCR beta V gene segment behaved as functional or pseudogenic, an earlier analysis of approximately 620 of the donors relied on high-throughput TCR beta sequencing. Every discovery cohort repertoire had been produced on one sequencing platform. In a later genetic analysis, genome-wide SNP genotypes for 398 of the 666 donors were used, and that subset was treated as a discovery cohort. Of the roughly 390 genotyped donors, 75% to 85% were placed in the genetic ancestry cluster associated with self-reported Caucasian donors. To study patterns of TCR occurrence, a later analysis re-analyzed previously published TCR beta repertoires from 700 or so donors and added high-resolution HLA genotyping. The number of typed donors differed by locus: 629-630 for A, B, C, DRB1 and DQB1; some 500 for DQA1; 606 for DPA1; and around 470 for DPB1. Rather than using new phenotypic data, the later analysis identified candidate immune exposures from TCR beta sequences and from how often those sequences occurred across donors.

Libraries were made using the immunoSEQ multiplex PCR assay. A mixture of 60 forward primers for TCR Vbeta segments and 13 reverse primers for TCR Jbeta segments was used in the multiplex PCR. The CDR3 region of rearranged TCR beta genes was amplified from genomic DNA with a multiplex PCR assay. Amplified TCR beta libraries were sequenced as 87-base-pair reads on the Illumina HiSeq System. The paper's processing steps were these. In a later analysis, some 80 million unique TCR beta chains were counted across the roughly 610 repertoires, and roughly 11 million of these chains were shared by at least two donors. Raw reads were error-corrected and collapsed into unique sequences by a nearest-neighbor algorithm in which closely related sequences were merged to remove PCR and sequencing errors. V, D and J gene segments were assigned by aligning CDR3 sequences to IMGT reference sequences. For a sequence to be retained, a match of at least six nucleotides to both a V gene segment and a J gene segment was required. A rearrangement counted as productive if the CDR3 had no stop codons and remained in frame with V and J, and every other rearrangement counted as non-productive. CDR3 was defined according to IMGT convention as the region running from the second conserved V-encoded cysteine to the conserved J-encoded phenylalanine. Sequences without an unambiguous match to a single V gene segment were excluded from the earlier analysis of 587 of the donors. An earlier analysis of a few hundred of the donors called V segments functional above 56.7% productive rearrangements and segregating when the between-donor standard deviation exceeded 5%. A statistical classification framework was built to diagnose cytomegalovirus status from the catalog of TCR beta chain sequences. In a later analysis, TCR nucleotide sequences were compared against IMGT/GENE-DB human TR gene sequences so that V and J genes could be assigned. A later analysis assigned CDR3 sequences and most-parsimonious VDJ recombination scenarios with the TCRdist pipeline. In a later analysis, each TCR beta chain was defined by its CDR3 amino acid sequence together with its V-gene family, and reads lacking a unique V-gene family were excluded. In a later analysis, approximately 590 highly shared, low-generation-probability nucleotide sequences were removed to address suspected cross-contamination and a sequencing artifact. In a later analysis, a clonal expansion index was calculated for each public chain from normalized within-repertoire ranks of inferred template counts. Generation probabilities in a later analysis came from a VDJ recombination model fitted to out-of-frame rearrangements, and those results were checked against IGoR. A later analysis scored TCR-TCR, TCR-HLA and TCR-CMV co-occurrence with hypergeometric tests, applying a repertoire-size bias correction to TCR pairs. A later analysis estimated false discovery rates by permuting HLA or CMV assignments 20 times. In a later analysis, co-occurring TCRs were grouped using DBSCAN, and TCRdist sequence similarity was added for clustering within HLA-allele-positive subsets. Repertoires with fewer than 30,000 or more than 120,000 public chains, plus five repertoires with anomalous nucleotide sharing, were excluded from co-occurrence clustering. In TCRdb, the immuneACCESS table is reduced to in-frame sequences with V and J assigned. These tables do not hold every clone; where another copy was compared, an unresolved V gene accounts for under half, and the others remain unexplained. V, J and clone size were drawn from that table, and D and trimming were deduced from the DNA. The table for this sample lists roughly 89,000 clones; 65% of them were counted only once. Around a fifth of the sample rests with the top ten.

What the study reported, not specific to this receptor: In an earlier analysis of 587 of the donors, most TCR beta V segments appeared in productive rearrangements about 87% or about 30% of the time, broadly matching IMGT annotations. In a later genetic analysis, a missense DCLRE1C variant was associated with V-gene and J-gene trimming of TCR beta chains, and the association was replicated in an independent cohort. A later genetic analysis reported fewer N-insertions in productive TCRs among donors in an Asian-associated ancestry cluster than the approximately 670-donor mean. According to the authors, the approach could potentially be generalized to other disease states and immunological phenotypes. Only TCR beta chains were sequenced in this cohort, and the absence of alpha or paired-chain data limited detectable features. When HLA alleles, especially DR and DQ, strongly co-occurred, attributing TCR associations to individual alleles was difficult. CMV serostatus was the only immune exposure information available for the cohort. At a false discovery rate of 0.05, a later analysis linked 16,000 or so TCR beta sequences to specific HLA alleles. Most TCR sequences were observed very rarely across donors, whereas some public TCRs were present in many individuals. A further reported finding was that TCR beta sequences accurately predicted the HLA-A and HLA-B alleles for most subjects in the first cohort. Three of the identified cytomegalovirus-associated TCR beta chains were confirmed in vitro to be specific for cytomegalovirus antigens. Because counts were too low, seventeen rarely observed V segments, including chromosome 9 orphons, were left out of the earlier analysis of 500 to 750 of the donors. A later analysis reported that several top co-occurrence clusters appeared linked to parvovirus B19, influenza, CMV and Epstein-Barr virus. A later analysis found that HLA-associated TCR beta chains were more clonally expanded and had lower generation probabilities than equally common non-associated chains. Correlated functional status among segregating V segments might be attributable to linkage disequilibrium, but an unknown experimental factor could not be ruled out. Because HLA typing was missing for some donors at each locus, association tests included only the typed subset. Because the 87-base-pair reads could not distinguish some IMGT-functional V segments, including TRBV6-2 and TRBV6-3, those segments were excluded. Sequencing depth was assumed to be roughly uniform across donors in the presence/absence analyses, though that assumption may not hold. The sequencing pipeline was judged likely to have produced a cluster of highly shared sequence variants as a technical artifact. According to a later analysis, most CMV-associated TCR beta chains appeared to be HLA-restricted, and the HLA associations seemed to be driven largely by CMV exposure. In a later analysis, TCR association rates were found to vary across HLA loci, with the most associated TCRs seen for DRB1 alleles and the fewest for HLA-C alleles. The classifier was reported to diagnose cytomegalovirus status with high specificity and sensitivity in both the original and validation cohorts. The study listed 150 to 200 TCR beta chains as associated with cytomegalovirus.

The cohort was made up of approximately 670 healthy bone marrow donors. Cohort members were all nominally healthy when sampled, although unrecorded immune exposures were likely present. The donor was CMV seropositive and belonged to the group of 250 to 300 seropositive cohort members. Every donor gave a peripheral blood sample, and the peripheral blood mononuclear cells from that sample were used for TCR beta sequencing. The Qiagen DNeasy Blood Extraction Kit was used to extract genomic DNA from the blood cell samples. As for this clone: Its antigen specificity is not known. Germline is not matched at one junction end, which may reflect a read error.

There are 13 amino acids in the CDR3, from cysteine to phenylalanine inclusive. The read is trimmed to its CDR3 DNA, 39 bases read in frame from base 1. The germline V gene yields SNHLY for CDR1 and FYNNEI for CDR2. Recombination linked TRBV2 to TRBJ1-2; TRBD1 fits 7 bases in the junction. The TCR was taken from a woman aged 45-59 years in good health and CMV-seropositive. Specimen: PBMCs. The CDR3 reads CASSAGTDLIIAF. The DNA sequence is as follows: TGTGCCAGCAGCGCCGGGACAGATCTTATAATCGCCTTC. The CDR3, completed at both ends by the reference TRBV2 and TRBJ1-2 genes, gives the full variable domain EPEVTQTPSHQVTQMGQEVILRCVPISNHLYFYWYRQILGQKVEFLVSFYNNEISEKSEIFDDQFSVERPDGSNFTLKIRSTKLEDSAMYFCASSAGTDLIIAFGSGTRLTVV.